The present T cell receptor beta chain was sequenced within a study of T cells after yellow fever vaccination (dated by TCRdb to the late 2010s). Broadly, across the study: The SMART-Seq v4 Ultra Low Input RNA kit was used to prepare libraries from fractions with low cell numbers. Blood samples were taken at several timepoints before and after primary and secondary immunization, and bulk PBMC replicates and cell subsets were isolated. To follow T-cell clones before and after primary and booster YFV17D yellow fever vaccination, bulk TCR alpha and beta repertoires were sequenced over time. The cohort comprised two healthy male donors, one aged 18 to 30 and one aged 30 to 40 years. Broad study findings and their caveats: Because only a couple of donors were included in the study, the extent to which the findings can be generalized is limited. Compared with the primary T-cell response, the secondary T-cell response was weaker but faster, peaking on day 5 rather than day 15. A small share of clonotypes occurred in both CD4 and CD8 compartments, likely arising from convergent recombination. Most clones expanded after primary vaccination were re-detected after the booster (about 95% of CD4 and about 88% of CD8), suggesting broad memory maintenance. Because abundant contaminating clonotypes from the bulk population could be contained in FACS-sorted repertoires, computational filtering was required.

What the treatment or condition label conveys for this sample: live attenuated yellow fever vaccine strain. At each blood-draw timepoint, two biological replicates of bulk PBMCs were collected. A standard Ficoll-Paque protocol was used to isolate PBMCs from peripheral blood. TriZol was used to extract RNA from bulk PBMCs, CD4 and CD8 fractions, and dextramer-positive and dextramer-negative fractions. This clonotype was observed at least ten times. No cognate antigen has been identified for it. No quality values exist for individual bases; no much larger clone is one base distant. Instrument on record: Illumina NovaSeq 6000. Synthesis of TCR cDNA relied on 5'RACE template switching, a step that introduced a universal primer site along with unique molecular identifiers. cDNA synthesis was primed from both the TCR alpha and TCR beta constant segments. Library amplification involved two PCR steps, and the second step added sample barcodes and sequencing adapters. Sequencing of libraries was performed on Illumina HiSeq 2500 (2x100 bp) or NovaSeq (2x150 bp). The paper's data handling went like this. Demultiplexing of reads and collapsing into UMI consensus sequences were performed with MIGEC, and V(D)J alignment was carried out with MiXCR. Using edgeR on replicate PBMC samples, clonotypes were called vaccine-responding if FDR was below 0.01 and the log2 fold change was above 5 up to day 15. CD4 or CD8 identity was assigned to each bulk clonotype according to whether the clonotype was present at higher abundance in the sequenced CD4 repertoire or the sequenced CD8 repertoire. TCRdb passed the public sequencing reads through fastp at Q25 and MiXCR, retaining productive beta sequences. Entries that share a CDR3 protein sequence are merged under the most common genes and DNA. Clone size and V and J calls follow TCRdb, not the original study. The sample table contains just over 300,000 distinct CDR3 sequences; only one count was recorded for roughly 4% of them. Around a quarter of the sample is held by the ten biggest clonotypes.

The germline V gene gives CDR1 as LGHNA and CDR2 as YSLEER. The CDR3 goes from the cysteine to the phenylalanine over 19 residues. Only the CDR3 region is kept as DNA, spanning 57 bases read in frame from base 1. For this chain, trimming is 0 bases at the V end and 7 bases at the J end, and the number of junction bases without a gene match is 14. This sample comprised PBMCs, obtained on the day of the yellow fever booster vaccination. The V gene is TRBV4-3 and the J gene is TRBJ2-2; 10 of the junction bases match TRBD2. The sequence came from a man aged 18 to 30 who received the YFV17D yellow fever vaccine. Read as DNA, the sequence is TGCGCCAGCAGCCAAGAGTACGGAACTAGCGGGGTTCGGGGCGGGGAGCTGTTTTTT. The translation is CASSQEYGTSGVRGGELFF.